The sample holds many counts of the clone carrying this T cell receptor (beta chain). This entry belongs to a study of T cells in Graves' hyperthyroidism and ophthalmopathy. Amplified regions were TCR beta CDR3 sequences from RNA transcripts. A set of HTBI primers served as the primers for a first-round RT-PCR of the TCR CDR3. TCRdb re-called the multiplex PCR reads with MiXCR, one entry per CDR3 protein. The sample records about 570,000 distinct CDR3 sequences, 13% to 15% being singletons. This CDR3 has 14 amino acids. The V gene's germline CDR1 is MNHEY and CDR2 SMNVEV (reference sequence). V lost 3 bases to trimming and J lost 3 bases, with 12 bases between them.

This receptor was identified in a woman in her thirties or forties with Graves' hyperthyroidism. The chain has TRBV27 and TRBJ2-7; perhaps TRBD2 as D (5 bases). Source material: blood. The CDR3 sequence: CASSFFGSDYEQYF. CDR3 DNA sequence: TGTGCCAGCAGTTTCTTTGGTAGCGACTACGAGCAGTACTTC.